The 16 T cell receptor beta chains reported below all come from one sample, sequenced in a study of T cell responses to AZD1222 COVID-19 vaccine. Repertoires were generated with immunoSEQ multiplex PCR, while TCRdb's copy carries only in-frame clones and drops some. The table includes 90,000 to 140,000 clones, 88% detected once. This specimen consisted of peripheral blood, obtained on day 0 of AZD1222 vaccination. These receptors came from an adult in good health.

The chain links TRBV7-2 to TRBJ2-3; D remains ambiguous. CDR3 length: 14 residues. Germline loops: CDR1 SGHTA, CDR2 FQGNSA. V was shortened by 1 base and J by 4 bases, with 9 bases between the two germline ends. In DNA form, the CDR3 reads TGTGCCAGCAGCTTAGTGATGCCCCCAGATACGCAGTATTTT. Amino acid sequence: CASSLVMPPDTQYF.

This rearrangement joins TRBV7-9 to TRBJ2-7, with 8 nucleotides matching TRBD1. Germline V lookup: CDR1 SEHNR, CDR2 FQNEAQ (reference sequence). Unmatched junction bases numbered 10, after V lost 3 bases and J lost 6 bases. The CDR3 spans 15 residues. CDR3 sequence (DNA): TGTGCCAGCAGCTTCAGCGGACAGGGAGCGTCCGAGCAGTACTTC. Translation: CASSFSGQGASEQYF.

The chain joins TRBV10-3 to TRBJ2-3; 8 bases map to TRBD2. Germline-derived CDR1 and CDR2 are ENHRY and SYGVKD. Losses at the gene ends were 3 bases for V and 4 bases for J; bases not matched to a gene: 6. This CDR3 comprises 15 residues. The CDR3 sequence is CAISEAGRAPDTQYF. CDR3 bases: TGTGCCATCAGTGAAGCCGGGAGGGCCCCAGATACGCAGTATTTT.

This chain links TRBV2 with TRBJ2-7; D gene ambiguous. The CDR3 totals 12 residues. The ends were cut back, 5 bases at V and 2 bases at J, with 7 bases in the middle. Germline V CDR1 and CDR2: SNHLY, FYNNEI. The CDR3 sequence is CASSLRPYEQYF. CDR3 nucleotide sequence: TGTGCCAGCAGTCTGCGCCCCTACGAGCAGTACTTC.

J is TRBJ2-7 and V is TRBV6-2 or TRBV6-3; D is unresolved. CDR1 MNHEY and CDR2 SVGEGT come from the germline V gene. With 2 bases removed from V and 2 bases from J, the gap between germline ends came to 7 bases. This CDR3 spans 13 amino acids. CDR3 bases: TGTGCCAGCAGTTACGCCACCACCTACGAGCAGTACTTC. Translated, it gives CASSYATTYEQYF.

The rearrangement links TRBV2 to TRBJ2-3; 10 bases align to TRBD2. Germline CDR1 reads SNHLY; CDR2 reads FYNNEI. This CDR3 is 14 amino acids long. Losses at the gene ends were 6 bases for V and 5 bases for J; bases not matched to a gene: 5. The CDR3 bases are TGTGCCAGCAGAGGGGGACTAGCGCGAGATACGCAGTATTTT. Amino acids: CASRGGLARDTQYF.

The chain combines TRBV21-1 with TRBJ2-1; the DNA was not used to check the table's D call, TRBD2. TRBV21-1 is a documented pseudogene. The CDR3 covers 14 residues. The CDR3 nucleotides read TGTGCCAGCAGAGGACTAGCGGGAGGTTATGAGCAGTTCTTC. Its translation is CASRGLAGGYEQFF.

V is TRBV28 and J is TRBJ1-6; D gene ambiguous. Germline V gives CDR1 MDHEN, CDR2 SYDVKM. This CDR3 has 14 amino acids. Trimming removed 7 bases at V and 0 bases at J, with 7 bases between. In DNA, the CDR3 is TGTGCCAGCAAACAGAGCTCCTATAATTCACCCCTCCACTTT. Protein sequence: CASKQSSYNSPLHF.

V usage is TRBV28 and J usage is TRBJ2-1, with 10 bases fitting TRBD2. Per the germline V gene, CDR1 is MDHEN and CDR2 is SYDVKM. The CDR3 has 14 amino acids. V gave up 3 bases and J gave up 7 bases; unmatched junction bases: 3. The CDR3 here is CASSLASGRNEQFF. CDR3 nucleotides: TGTGCCAGCAGTTTGGCTAGCGGGAGAAATGAGCAGTTCTTC.

The chain is built from TRBV3-1 (or the pseudogene TRBV3-2) and TRBJ2-1; a possible D gene is TRBD2 (5 bases). Germline V lookup: CDR1 LGHDT, CDR2 YNNKEL (reference sequence). Deletions cut 1 base from V and 1 base from J, with 8 bases between. The length of the CDR3 is 15 residues. CDR3 sequence reads: CASSQVTGSYNEQFF. The DNA for the CDR3 is TGTGCCAGCAGCCAAGTCACGGGATCCTACAATGAGCAGTTCTTC.

The count of this clone is one. The rearrangement links TRBV7-9 to TRBJ2-5; TRBD2 is a possible D gene (5 bases). Germline CDR1 SEHNR, CDR2 FQNEAQ (reference sequence). The V end lost 5 bases, the J end lost 5 bases, and 12 bases lay between the germline ends. The CDR3 is 13 residues long. CDR3 DNA sequence: TGTGCCAGCAGCACTAGTTTGGTGGAGACCCAGTACTTC. Translating gives CASSTSLVETQYF.

This clone was recorded once. The rearrangement joins TRBV28 to TRBJ1-2, with a possible D match to TRBD1 (6 bases). The germline gives CDR1 MDHEN, CDR2 SYDVKM. Trimming removed 3 bases from V and 3 bases from J, with 14 bases in between. The CDR3 has 15 amino acids. The CDR3 loop is CASSLGGRVDYGYTF. The DNA for the CDR3 is TGTGCCAGCAGTTTGGGGGGCAGGGTAGACTATGGCTACACCTTC.

The V gene is TRBV9, the J gene TRBJ2-7; D is uncertain. V shed 3 bases and J shed 1 base, with 14 bases lying between them. This CDR3 contains 15 residues. CDR1 and CDR2 (germline): SGDLS, YYNGEE. CDR3 residues: CASSGPPGRSYEQYF. The CDR3 region has the DNA TGTGCCAGCAGCGGTCCCCCGGGCAGATCCTACGAGCAGTACTTC.

V and J are TRBV4-1 and TRBJ2-7; the D gene is possibly TRBD2 (5 bases). CDR3 length equals 14 residues. Germline V lookup: CDR1 MGHRA, CDR2 YSYEKL. The V end was cut by 3 bases, the J end by 2 bases, with 11 bases between. The CDR3, as DNA: TGCGCCAGCAGCCAGGGGAGCGGCCCCTACGAGCAGTACTTC. It translates to CASSQGSGPYEQYF.

The chain couples TRBV5-1 to TRBJ2-7, with 8 positions matching TRBD2. This CDR3 is 17 amino acids long. With 0 bases clipped from V and 3 bases from J, the junction kept 11 bases outside the gene matches. Germline CDR1 SGHRS, CDR2 YFSETQ. CDR3 sequence reads: CASSLATPGLGNYEQYF. The CDR3 DNA is TGCGCCAGCAGCTTGGCTACTCCGGGACTAGGTAACTACGAGCAGTACTTC.

This chain joins TRBV7-7 and TRBJ2-7; a possible D gene is TRBD1 (5 bases). The CDR3 covers 13 residues. The V gene lost 6 bases and the J gene lost 0 bases, with 9 bases spanning the gap. Germline V gene sequence: CDR1 SSHAT, CDR2 FNYEAQ (reference sequence). CDR3 loop: CASRGLRSYEQYF. The CDR3 bases are TGTGCCAGCAGGGGGCTCCGCTCCTACGAGCAGTACTTC.